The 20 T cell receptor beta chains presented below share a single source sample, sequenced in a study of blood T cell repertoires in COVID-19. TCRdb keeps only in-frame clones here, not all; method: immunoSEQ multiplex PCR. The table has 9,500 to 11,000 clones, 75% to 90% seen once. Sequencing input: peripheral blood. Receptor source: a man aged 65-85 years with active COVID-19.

The CDR3 reads CASSPGDLAFF. CDR3 DNA sequence: TGTGCCAGCTCACCTGGGGACTTAGCTTTCTTT. The rearrangement joins TRBV18 to TRBJ1-1; the D gene is possibly TRBD1 (5 bases). The V end was cut by 3 bases, the J end by 10 bases, with 9 bases between. This CDR3 has 11 residues. CDR1 is KGHSH, CDR2 LQKENI, per germline.

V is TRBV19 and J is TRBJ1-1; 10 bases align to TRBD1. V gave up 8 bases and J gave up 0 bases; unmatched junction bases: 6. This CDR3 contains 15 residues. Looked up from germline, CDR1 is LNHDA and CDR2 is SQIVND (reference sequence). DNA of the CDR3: TGTGCCAGTGGTGACAGGGGGCTCATGAACACTGAAGCTTTCTTT. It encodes CASGDRGLMNTEAFF.

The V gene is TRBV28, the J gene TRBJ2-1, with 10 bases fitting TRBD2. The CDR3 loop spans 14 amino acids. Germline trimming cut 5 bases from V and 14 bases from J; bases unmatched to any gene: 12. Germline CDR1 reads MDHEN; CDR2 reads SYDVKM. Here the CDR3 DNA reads TGTGCCAGCAGTCCTAACCTCGGAACTAGCGGGAAGTTCTTC. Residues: CASSPNLGTSGKFF.

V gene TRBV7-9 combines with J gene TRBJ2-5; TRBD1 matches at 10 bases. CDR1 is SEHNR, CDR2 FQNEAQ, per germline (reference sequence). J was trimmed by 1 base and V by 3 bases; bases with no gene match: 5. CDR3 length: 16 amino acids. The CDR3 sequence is CASSFRTGGIQETQYF. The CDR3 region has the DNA TGTGCCAGCAGCTTCAGGACAGGGGGGATCCAAGAGACCCAGTACTTC.

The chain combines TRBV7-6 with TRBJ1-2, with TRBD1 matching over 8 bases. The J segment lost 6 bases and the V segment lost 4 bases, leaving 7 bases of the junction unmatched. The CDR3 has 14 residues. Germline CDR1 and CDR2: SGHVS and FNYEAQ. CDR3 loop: CASSSRVQGDGYTF. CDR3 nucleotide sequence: TGTGCCAGCAGCTCGCGGGTACAGGGGGATGGCTACACCTTC.

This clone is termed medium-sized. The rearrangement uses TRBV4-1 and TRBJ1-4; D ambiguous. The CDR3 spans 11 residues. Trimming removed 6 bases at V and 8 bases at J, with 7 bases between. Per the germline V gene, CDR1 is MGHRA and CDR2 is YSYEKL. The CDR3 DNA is TGCGCCAGCAGGGAGAGGGAAAAACTGTTTTTT. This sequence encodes CASREREKLFF.

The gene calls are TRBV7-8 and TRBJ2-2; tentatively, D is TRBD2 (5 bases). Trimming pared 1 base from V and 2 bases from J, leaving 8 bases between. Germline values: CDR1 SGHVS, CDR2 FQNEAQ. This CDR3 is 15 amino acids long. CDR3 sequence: CASSLGLINTGELFF. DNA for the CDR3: TGTGCCAGCAGCTTAGGACTAATTAACACCGGGGAGCTGTTTTTT.

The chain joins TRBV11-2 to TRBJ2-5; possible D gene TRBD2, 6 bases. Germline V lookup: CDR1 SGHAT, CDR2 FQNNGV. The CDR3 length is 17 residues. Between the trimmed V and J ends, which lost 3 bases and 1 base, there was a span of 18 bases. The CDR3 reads CASSFSIRRSGQETQYF. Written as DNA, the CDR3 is TGTGCCAGCAGCTTCTCAATCAGACGTAGCGGCCAAGAGACCCAGTACTTC.

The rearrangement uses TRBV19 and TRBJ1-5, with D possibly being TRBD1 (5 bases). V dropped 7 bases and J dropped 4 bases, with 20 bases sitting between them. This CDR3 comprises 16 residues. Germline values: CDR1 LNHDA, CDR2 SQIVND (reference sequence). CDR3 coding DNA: TGTGCCAGTATACTGAGCTCGTGGGGGGTGAATCAGCCCCAGCATTTT. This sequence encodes CASILSSWGVNQPQHF.

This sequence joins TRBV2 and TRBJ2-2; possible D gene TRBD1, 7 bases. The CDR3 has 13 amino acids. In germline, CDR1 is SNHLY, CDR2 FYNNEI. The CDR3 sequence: CTWRGRNTGELFF. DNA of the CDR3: TGTACCTGGAGGGGGCGGAACACCGGGGAGCTGTTTTTT.

The CDR3 sequence: CASSEGTGLNEQYF. The CDR3 DNA follows: TGTGCCAGCAGTGAGGGGACAGGCTTGAACGAGCAGTACTTC. The V and J genes are TRBV6-1 and TRBJ2-7; 8 positions agree with TRBD1. Per germline, CDR1 MNHNS and CDR2 SASEGT. The CDR3 spans 14 residues. Trimming removed 3 bases from V and 5 bases from J; junction bases left unmatched: 6.

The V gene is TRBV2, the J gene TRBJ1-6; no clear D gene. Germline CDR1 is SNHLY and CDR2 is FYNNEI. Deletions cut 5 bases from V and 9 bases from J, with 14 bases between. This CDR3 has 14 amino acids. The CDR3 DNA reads TGTGCCAGCAGTTCGTCCCAACGGGGTTCACCCCTCCACTTT. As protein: CASSSSQRGSPLHF.

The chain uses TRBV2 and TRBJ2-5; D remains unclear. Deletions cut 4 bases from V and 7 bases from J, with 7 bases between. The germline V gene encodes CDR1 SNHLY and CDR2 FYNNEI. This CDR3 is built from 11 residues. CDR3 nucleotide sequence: TGTGCCAGCAGTGCCGGTGGGACCCAGTACTTC. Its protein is CASSAGGTQYF. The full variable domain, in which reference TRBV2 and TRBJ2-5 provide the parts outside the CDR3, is EPEVTQTPSHQVTQMGQEVILRCVPISNHLYFYWYRQILGQKVEFLVSFYNNEISEKSEIFDDQFSVERPDGSNFTLKIRSTKLEDSAMYFCASSAGGTQYFGPGTRLLVL.

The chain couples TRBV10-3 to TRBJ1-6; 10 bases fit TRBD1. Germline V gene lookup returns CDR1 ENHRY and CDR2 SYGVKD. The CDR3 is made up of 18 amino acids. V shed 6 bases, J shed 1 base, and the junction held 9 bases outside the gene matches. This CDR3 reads CAIRSGTGVESYNSPLHF. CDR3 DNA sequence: TGTGCCATCAGGTCCGGGACAGGGGTAGAGTCCTATAATTCACCCCTCCACTTT.

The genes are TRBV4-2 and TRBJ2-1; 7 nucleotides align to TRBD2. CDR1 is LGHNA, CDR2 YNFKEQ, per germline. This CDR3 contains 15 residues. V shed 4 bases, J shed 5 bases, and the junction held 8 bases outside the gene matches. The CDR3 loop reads CASSPSGALDNEQFF. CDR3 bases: TGTGCCAGCAGCCCCAGCGGGGCGTTGGACAATGAGCAGTTCTTC.

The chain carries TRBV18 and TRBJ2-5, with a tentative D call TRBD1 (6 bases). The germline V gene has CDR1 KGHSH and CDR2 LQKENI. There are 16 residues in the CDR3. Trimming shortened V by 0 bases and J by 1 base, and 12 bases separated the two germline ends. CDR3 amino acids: CASSPPQGHGQETQYF. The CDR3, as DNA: TGTGCCAGCTCACCACCCCAGGGACACGGCCAAGAGACCCAGTACTTC. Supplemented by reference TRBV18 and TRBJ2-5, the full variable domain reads NAGVMQNPRHLVRRRGQEARLRCSPMKGHSHVYWYRQLPEEGLKFMVYLQKENIIDESGMPKERFSAEFPKEGPSILRIQQVVRGDSAAYFCASSPPQGHGQETQYFGPGTRLLVL.

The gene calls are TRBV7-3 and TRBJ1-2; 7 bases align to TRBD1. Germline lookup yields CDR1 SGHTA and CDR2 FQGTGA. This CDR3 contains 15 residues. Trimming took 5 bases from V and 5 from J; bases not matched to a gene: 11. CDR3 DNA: TGTGCCAGCAGCGCGTCCCGCGGGACAGTATATGGCTACACCTTC. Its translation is CASSASRGTVYGYTF.

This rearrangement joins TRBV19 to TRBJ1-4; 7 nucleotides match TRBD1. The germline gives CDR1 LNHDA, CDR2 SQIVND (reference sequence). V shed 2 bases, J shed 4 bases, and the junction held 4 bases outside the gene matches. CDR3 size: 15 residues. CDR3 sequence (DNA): TGTGCCAGTAGTATACAGGGGGGCTTTAATGAAAAACTGTTTTTT. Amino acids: CASSIQGGFNEKLFF.

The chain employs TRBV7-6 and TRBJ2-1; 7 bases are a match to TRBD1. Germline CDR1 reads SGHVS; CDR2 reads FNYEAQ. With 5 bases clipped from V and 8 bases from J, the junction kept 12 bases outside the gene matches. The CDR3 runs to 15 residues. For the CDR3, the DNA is TGTGCCAGCAGCCAAGGGACAGCCGGGGCCTATGAGCAGTTCTTC. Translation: CASSQGTAGAYEQFF.

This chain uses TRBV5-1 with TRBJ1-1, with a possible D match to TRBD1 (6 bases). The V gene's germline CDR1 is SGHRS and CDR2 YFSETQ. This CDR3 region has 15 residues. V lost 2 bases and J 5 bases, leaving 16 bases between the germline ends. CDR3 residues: CASSLNELRGTEAFF. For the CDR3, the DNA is TGCGCCAGCAGCTTAAACGAACTGAGGGGGACTGAAGCTTTCTTT.